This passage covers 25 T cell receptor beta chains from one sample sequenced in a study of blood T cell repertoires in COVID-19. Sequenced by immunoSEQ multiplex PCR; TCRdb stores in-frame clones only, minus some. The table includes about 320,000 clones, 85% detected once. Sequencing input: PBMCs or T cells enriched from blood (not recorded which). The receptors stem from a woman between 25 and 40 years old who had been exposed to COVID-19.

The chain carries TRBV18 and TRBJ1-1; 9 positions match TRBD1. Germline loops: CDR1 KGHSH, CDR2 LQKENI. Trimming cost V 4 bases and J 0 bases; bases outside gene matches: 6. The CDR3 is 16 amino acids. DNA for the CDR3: TGTGCCAGCTCACTTCGGACAGGGGTCATGAACACTGAAGCTTTCTTT. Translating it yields CASSLRTGVMNTEAFF.

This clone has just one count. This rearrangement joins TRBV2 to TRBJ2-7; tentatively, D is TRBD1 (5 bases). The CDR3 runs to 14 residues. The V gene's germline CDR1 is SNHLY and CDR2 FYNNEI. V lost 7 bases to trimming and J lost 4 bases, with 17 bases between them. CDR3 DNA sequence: TGTGCCAGCAAGGACGGCTATTCAGGGTACGAGCAGTACTTC. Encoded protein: CASKDGYSGYEQYF. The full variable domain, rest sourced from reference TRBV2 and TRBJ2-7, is EPEVTQTPSHQVTQMGQEVILRCVPISNHLYFYWYRQILGQKVEFLVSFYNNEISEKSEIFDDQFSVERPDGSNFTLKIRSTKLEDSAMYFCASKDGYSGYEQYFGPGTRLTVT.

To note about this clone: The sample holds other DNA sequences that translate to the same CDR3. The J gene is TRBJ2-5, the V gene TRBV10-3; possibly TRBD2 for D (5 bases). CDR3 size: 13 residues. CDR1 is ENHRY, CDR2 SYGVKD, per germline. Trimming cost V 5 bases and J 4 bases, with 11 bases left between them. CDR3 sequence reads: CAISREVGETQYF. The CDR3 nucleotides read TGTGCCATCAGTCGGGAAGTTGGAGAGACCCAGTACTTC.

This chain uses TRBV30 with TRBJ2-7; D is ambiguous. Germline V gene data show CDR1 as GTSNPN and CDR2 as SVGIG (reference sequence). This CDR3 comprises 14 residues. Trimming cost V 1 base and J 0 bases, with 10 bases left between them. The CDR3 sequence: CAWSAFPSSYEQYF. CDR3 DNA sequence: TGTGCCTGGAGTGCCTTCCCGAGCTCCTACGAGCAGTACTTC.

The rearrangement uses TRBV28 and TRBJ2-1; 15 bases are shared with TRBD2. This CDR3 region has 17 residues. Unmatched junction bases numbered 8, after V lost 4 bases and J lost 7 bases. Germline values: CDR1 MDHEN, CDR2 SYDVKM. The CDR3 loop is CASSSGLAGGHLNEQFF. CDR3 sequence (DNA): TGTGCCAGCAGTTCCGGACTAGCGGGAGGGCACCTTAATGAGCAGTTCTTC.

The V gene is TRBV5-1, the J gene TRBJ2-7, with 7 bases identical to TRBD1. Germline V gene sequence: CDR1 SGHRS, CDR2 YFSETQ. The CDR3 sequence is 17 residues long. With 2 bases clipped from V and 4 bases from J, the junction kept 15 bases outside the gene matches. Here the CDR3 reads CASSFEKFVGGKYEQYF. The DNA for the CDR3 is TGCGCCAGCAGCTTCGAGAAGTTCGTAGGGGGCAAATACGAGCAGTACTTC.

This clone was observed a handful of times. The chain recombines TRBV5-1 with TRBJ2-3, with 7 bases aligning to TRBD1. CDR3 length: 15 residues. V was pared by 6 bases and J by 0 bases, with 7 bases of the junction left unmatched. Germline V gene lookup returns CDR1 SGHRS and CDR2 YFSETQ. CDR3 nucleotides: TGCGCCAGCACCAGGACAGGAATCAGCACAGATACGCAGTATTTT. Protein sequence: CASTRTGISTDTQYF. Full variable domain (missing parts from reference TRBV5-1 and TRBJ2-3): KAGVTQTPRYLIKTRGQQVTLSCSPISGHRSVSWYQQTPGQGLQFLFEYFSETQRNKGNFPGRFSGRQFSNSRSEMNVSTLELGDSALYLCASTRTGISTDTQYFGPGTRLTVL.

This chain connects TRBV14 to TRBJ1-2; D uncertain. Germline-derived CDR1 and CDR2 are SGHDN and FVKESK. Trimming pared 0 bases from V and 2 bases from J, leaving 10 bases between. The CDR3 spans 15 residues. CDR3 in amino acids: CASSQDAAANYGYTF. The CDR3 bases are TGTGCCAGCAGCCAAGATGCAGCAGCGAACTATGGCTACACCTTC.

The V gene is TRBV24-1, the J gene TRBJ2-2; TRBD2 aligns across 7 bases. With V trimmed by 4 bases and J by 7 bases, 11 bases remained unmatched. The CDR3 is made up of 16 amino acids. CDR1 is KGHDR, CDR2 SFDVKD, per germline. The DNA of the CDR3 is TGTGCCACCAGTGACCGTGGACTAGTTGGCGTCGGGGAGCTGTTTTTT. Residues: CATSDRGLVGVGELFF.

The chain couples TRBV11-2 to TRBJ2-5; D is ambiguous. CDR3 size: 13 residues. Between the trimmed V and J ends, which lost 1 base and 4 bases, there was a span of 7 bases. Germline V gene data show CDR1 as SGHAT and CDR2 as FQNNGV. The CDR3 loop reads CASSLVYRETQYF. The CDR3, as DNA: TGTGCCAGCAGCTTAGTTTACAGAGAGACCCAGTACTTC.

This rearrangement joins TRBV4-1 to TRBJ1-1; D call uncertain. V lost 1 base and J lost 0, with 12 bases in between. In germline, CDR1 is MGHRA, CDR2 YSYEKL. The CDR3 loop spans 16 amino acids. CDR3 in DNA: TGCGCCAGCAGCCAAGGGGTCGCGGCGCTGAACACTGAAGCTTTCTTT. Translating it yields CASSQGVAALNTEAFF.

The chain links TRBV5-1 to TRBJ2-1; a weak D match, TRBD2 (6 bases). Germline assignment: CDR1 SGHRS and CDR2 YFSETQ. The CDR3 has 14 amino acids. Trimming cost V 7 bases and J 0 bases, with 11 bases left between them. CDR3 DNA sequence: TGCGCCAGCGGCATCGGGAGCTCCTACAATGAGCAGTTCTTC. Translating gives CASGIGSSYNEQFF.

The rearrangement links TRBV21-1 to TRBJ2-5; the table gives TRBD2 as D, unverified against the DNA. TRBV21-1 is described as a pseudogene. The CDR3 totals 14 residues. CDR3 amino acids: CASLLQGSEETQYF. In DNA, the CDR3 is TGTGCCAGTTTACTCCAAGGCAGCGAAGAGACCCAGTACTTC.

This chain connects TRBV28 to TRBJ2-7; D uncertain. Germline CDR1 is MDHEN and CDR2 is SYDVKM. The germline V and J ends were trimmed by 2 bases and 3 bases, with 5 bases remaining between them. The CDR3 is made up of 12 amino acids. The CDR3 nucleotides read TGTGCCAGCAGTTTACCAGGCTACGAGCAGTACTTC. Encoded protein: CASSLPGYEQYF.

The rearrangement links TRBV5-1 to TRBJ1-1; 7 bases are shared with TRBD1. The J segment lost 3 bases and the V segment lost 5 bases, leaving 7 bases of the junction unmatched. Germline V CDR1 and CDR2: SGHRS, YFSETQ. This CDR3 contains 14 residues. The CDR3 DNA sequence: TGCGCCAGCAGATTAACAGGGGAGTACACTGAAGCTTTCTTT. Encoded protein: CASRLTGEYTEAFF.

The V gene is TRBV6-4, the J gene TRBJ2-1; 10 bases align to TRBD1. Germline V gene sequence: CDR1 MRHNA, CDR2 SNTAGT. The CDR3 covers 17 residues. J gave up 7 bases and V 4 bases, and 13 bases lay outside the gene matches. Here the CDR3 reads CASSASKGRQGANEQFF. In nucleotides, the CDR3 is TGTGCCAGCAGTGCCTCGAAAGGGAGACAGGGGGCGAATGAGCAGTTCTTC.

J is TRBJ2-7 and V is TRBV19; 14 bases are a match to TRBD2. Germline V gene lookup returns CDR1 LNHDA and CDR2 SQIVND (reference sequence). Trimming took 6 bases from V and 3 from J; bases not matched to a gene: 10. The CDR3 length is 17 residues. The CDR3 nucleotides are TGTGCCAGTAGGTCCGGGACTAGCGGGAGCAAAGGCTACGAGCAGTACTTC. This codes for CASRSGTSGSKGYEQYF.

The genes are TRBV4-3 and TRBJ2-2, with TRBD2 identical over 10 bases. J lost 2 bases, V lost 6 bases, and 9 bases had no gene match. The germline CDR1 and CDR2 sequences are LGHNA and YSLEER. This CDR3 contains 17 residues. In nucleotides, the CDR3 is TGCGCCAGCAGTAAAAACCTAGCGGGGGACAACACCGGGGAGCTGTTTTTT. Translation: CASSKNLAGDNTGELFF.

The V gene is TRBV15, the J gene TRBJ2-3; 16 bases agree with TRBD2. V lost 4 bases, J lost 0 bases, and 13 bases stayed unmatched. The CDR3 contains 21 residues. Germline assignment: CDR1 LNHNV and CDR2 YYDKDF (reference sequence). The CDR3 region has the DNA TGTGCCACCAGCAACCCTTCGGGGACTAGCGGGGGGGCCTATAGCACAGATACGCAGTATTTT. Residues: CATSNPSGTSGGAYSTDTQYF. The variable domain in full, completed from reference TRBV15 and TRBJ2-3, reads DAMVIQNPRYQVTQFGKPVTLSCSQTLNHNVMYWYQQKSSQAPKLLFHYYDKDFNNEADTPDNFQSRRPNTSFCFLDIRSPGLGDTAMYLCATSNPSGTSGGAYSTDTQYFGPGTRLTVL.

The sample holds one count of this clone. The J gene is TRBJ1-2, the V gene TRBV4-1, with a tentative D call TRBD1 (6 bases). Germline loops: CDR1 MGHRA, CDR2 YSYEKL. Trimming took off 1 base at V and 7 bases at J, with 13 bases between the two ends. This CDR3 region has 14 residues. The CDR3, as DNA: TGCGCCAGCAGCCAAGTTTTGGGGGCGGTTGGCTACACCTTC. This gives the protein CASSQVLGAVGYTF.

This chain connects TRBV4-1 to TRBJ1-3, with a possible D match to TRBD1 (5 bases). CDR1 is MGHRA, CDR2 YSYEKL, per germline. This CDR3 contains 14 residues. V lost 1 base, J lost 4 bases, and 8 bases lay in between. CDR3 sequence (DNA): TGCGCCAGCAGCCAAGGATCAGGGGGAAACACCATATATTTT. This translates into CASSQGSGGNTIYF.

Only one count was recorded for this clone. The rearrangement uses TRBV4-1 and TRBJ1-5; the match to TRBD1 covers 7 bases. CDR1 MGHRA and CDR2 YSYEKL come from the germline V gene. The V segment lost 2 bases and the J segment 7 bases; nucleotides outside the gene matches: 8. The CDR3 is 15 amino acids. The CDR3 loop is CASSQSTGFAQPQHF. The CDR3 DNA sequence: TGCGCCAGCAGCCAATCGACAGGGTTCGCCCAGCCCCAGCATTTT.

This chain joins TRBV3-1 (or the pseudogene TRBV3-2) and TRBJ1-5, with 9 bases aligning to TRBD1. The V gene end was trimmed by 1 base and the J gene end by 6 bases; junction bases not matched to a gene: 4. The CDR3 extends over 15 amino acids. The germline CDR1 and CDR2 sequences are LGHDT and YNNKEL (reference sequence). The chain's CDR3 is CASSQGTGVLQPQHF. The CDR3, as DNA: TGTGCCAGCAGCCAAGGGACAGGGGTCCTTCAGCCCCAGCATTTT.

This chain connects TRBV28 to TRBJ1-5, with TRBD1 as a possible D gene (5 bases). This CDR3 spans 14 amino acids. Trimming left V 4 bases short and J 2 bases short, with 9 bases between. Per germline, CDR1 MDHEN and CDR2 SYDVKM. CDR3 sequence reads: CASSSSGRNQPQHF. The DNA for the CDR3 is TGTGCCAGCAGTTCTTCAGGGCGCAATCAGCCCCAGCATTTT.

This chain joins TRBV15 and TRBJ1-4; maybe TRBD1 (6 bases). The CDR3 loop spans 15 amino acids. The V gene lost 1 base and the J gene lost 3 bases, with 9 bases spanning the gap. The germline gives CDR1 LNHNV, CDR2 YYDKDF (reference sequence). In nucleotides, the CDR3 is TGTGCCACCAGCAGAGCCGGACAGTCTAATGAAAAACTGTTTTTT. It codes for CATSRAGQSNEKLFF.